This T cell receptor beta chain derives from a study of T cell clonotyping in hematopoietic cell transplantation. Study-wide points: Graft donor and pretransplant recipient Inverse Simpson Index values predicted broader posttransplant TCR diversity. After transplant, recipient diversity fell while pathologically expanded clonotypes grew through day 180. Cells were unsorted, so CD4 and CD8 contributions were not separated.

On this clone: Its antigen remains unidentified.

Sequenced by immunoSEQ multiplex PCR; TCRdb stores in-frame clones only, minus some. The table has about 16,000 clones, 70% to 90% seen once. The CDR3 extends over 13 amino acids. Trimming took off 0 bases at V and 4 bases at J, with 7 bases between the two ends. Per the germline V gene, CDR1 is SGHTA and CDR2 is FQGTGA. Sample: peripheral blood mononuclear cells. This TCR came from a woman in her thirties or forties in good health. Some clones in this sample may be carry-over from other donors' samples. The chain combines TRBV7-3 with TRBJ2-7; TRBD1 might be the D (5 bases). CDR3 protein: CASSLTQGYEQYF. Here the CDR3 DNA reads TGTGCCAGCAGCTTAACCCAGGGATACGAGCAGTACTTC.